This T cell receptor beta chain was captured by sequencing in a study of blood T cell repertoires in COVID-19. Study information: PBMCs, B-cell-depleted T cells, or T cells provided the cDNA or gDNA that made up the material.

Original processing notes: From reference gene primer amplification, estimates of nucleated cell counts were derived. TCRdb's table, derived via immunoSEQ multiplex PCR, lists solely in-frame clones and lacks some. V and J calls and clone size are copied from that table; D and trimming were computed from the DNA. The table has some 180,000 clones, roughly 86% seen once. The V end lost 6 bases, the J end lost 4 bases, and 15 bases lay between the germline ends. The CDR3 extends over 14 amino acids. The germline V gene encodes CDR1 LNHDA and CDR2 SQIVND (reference sequence). Seattle cases were enrolled at active infection and followed longitudinally.

The sequenced material came from peripheral blood. The chain carries TRBV19 and TRBJ1-2; tentatively, D is TRBD1 (6 bases). The source is a woman over 75 with COVID-19, enrolled during active disease. The CDR3 nucleotides are TGTGCCAGTAGCGCGGTACAGGGCGGCTATGGCTACACCTTC. It encodes CASSAVQGGYGYTF.